One and the same sample provided the 22 T cell receptor beta chains below, sequenced in a study of cytomegalovirus exposure and HLA in healthy donors. The PCR made use of 60 Vbeta and 13 Jbeta primers. Using immunoSEQ multiplex PCR, the repertoire was profiled, and TCRdb retains in-frame clones only, with some absent. The repertoire holds about 140,000 clones, with roughly 77% as singletons. Sequencing was done on a sample of PBMCs. These receptors came from a young woman in good health and CMV-seronegative.

The chain has TRBV19 and TRBJ1-2; TRBD1 matches 9 bases. V lost 6 bases and J lost 4; bases outside the gene matches: 3. Germline V gene sequence: CDR1 LNHDA, CDR2 SQIVND (reference sequence). CDR3 length: 13 amino acids. The CDR3 protein is CASRKDRGYGYTF. The DNA of the CDR3 is TGTGCCAGTAGAAAGGACAGGGGCTATGGCTACACCTTC. Complete variable domain (other parts from reference TRBV19 and TRBJ1-2): DGGITQSPKYLFRKEGQNVTLSCEQNLNHDAMYWYRQDPGQGLRLIYYSQIVNDFQKGDIAEGYSVSREKKESFPLTVTSAQKNPTAFYLCASRKDRGYGYTFGSGTRLTVV.

This clone occurred a few times. This chain uses TRBV6-5 with TRBJ2-1; 10 bases agree with TRBD2. The junction had 7 bases not matched to a gene; V was cut back by 5 bases and J by 6 bases. This CDR3 region has 15 residues. Per the germline V gene, CDR1 is MNHEY and CDR2 is SVGAGI. The chain's CDR3 is CASSRSGRAGNEQFF. In nucleotides, the CDR3 is TGTGCCAGCAGTAGAAGCGGGAGGGCCGGCAATGAGCAGTTCTTC.

The V and J genes are TRBV4-2 and TRBJ2-3; D is possibly TRBD1 (6 bases). Trimming took off 4 bases at V and 2 bases at J, with 16 bases between the two ends. The CDR3 spans 16 residues. CDR1 and CDR2 (germline): LGHNA, YNFKEQ. CDR3 sequence reads: CASSPGQQTLTDTQYF. In DNA, the CDR3 is TGTGCCAGCAGCCCCGGACAGCAAACCCTCACAGATACGCAGTATTTT.

This rearrangement joins TRBV7-9 to TRBJ2-7; TRBD1 matches at 10 bases. This CDR3 spans 12 amino acids. V dropped 5 bases and J dropped 6; count of bases not matched to a gene: 1. The germline V gene encodes CDR1 SEHNR and CDR2 FQNEAQ (reference sequence). CDR3 sequence reads: CASSGQGGEQYV. In DNA form, the CDR3 reads TGTGCCAGCAGCGGACAGGGGGGCGAGCAGTACGTC.

This clone was seen more than once but under ten times. The J gene is TRBJ1-2, the V gene TRBV5-4; 7 bases map to TRBD1. Germline loops: CDR1 SGHNT, CDR2 YYREEE (reference sequence). The CDR3 runs 15 residues. With 0 bases clipped from V and 8 bases from J, the junction kept 10 bases outside the gene matches. The CDR3 coding sequence is TGTGCCAGCAGCTTGGTGGGCCAGGGGGTAGGGGGCTACACCTTC. Amino acid sequence: CASSLVGQGVGGYTF.

This clone was detected a few times. The chain joins TRBV6-6 to TRBJ2-5, with 10 bases that match TRBD1. Per germline, CDR1 MNHNY and CDR2 SVGAGI (reference sequence). V gave up 6 bases and J gave up 6 bases; unmatched junction bases: 10. The CDR3 extends over 15 amino acids. The CDR3 protein is CASRSDRGLLKTQYF. The DNA of the CDR3 is TGTGCCAGCAGATCTGACAGGGGGCTATTAAAGACCCAGTACTTC.

The CDR3 loop is CASRRTSGIENIQYF. The CDR3 region has the DNA TGTGCCAGCAGGAGGACTAGCGGGATCGAAAACATTCAGTACTTC. The chain links TRBV7-2 to TRBJ2-4; 12 bases align to TRBD2. The J segment lost 5 bases and the V segment lost 6 bases, leaving 5 bases of the junction unmatched. Germline V lookup: CDR1 SGHTA, CDR2 FQGNSA. This CDR3 comprises 15 residues.

In the case of this clone: Other DNA sequences from this sample encode an identical CDR3 as well. The chain recombines TRBV28 with TRBJ1-5, with 10 bases matching TRBD1. There are 15 residues in the CDR3. V dropped 6 bases and J dropped 4; count of bases not matched to a gene: 6. Germline V CDR1 and CDR2: MDHEN, SYDVKM. CDR3 amino acids: CASSSTGGSNQPQHF. The CDR3 nucleotides are TGTGCCAGCAGCTCGACAGGGGGCAGTAATCAGCCCCAGCATTTT.

The CDR3 sequence: CASRESGDGYTF. In DNA form, the CDR3 reads TGTGCCAGCAGGGAATCGGGGGACGGCTACACCTTC. V is TRBV2 and J is TRBJ1-2; D might be TRBD1 (5 bases). The germline V gene encodes CDR1 SNHLY and CDR2 FYNNEI. The CDR3 runs 12 residues. The V and J ends lost 6 bases and 8 bases respectively, with 13 bases between them.

The chain combines TRBV4-1 with TRBJ2-1, with TRBD1 as a possible D gene (5 bases). Germline CDR1 and CDR2: MGHRA and YSYEKL. The CDR3 totals 15 residues. Trimming cost V 3 bases and J 6 bases, with 15 bases left between them. CDR3 loop: CASSHRQWSTNEQFF. The CDR3 DNA follows: TGCGCCAGCAGCCACAGACAGTGGAGCACCAATGAGCAGTTCTTC.

The V and J genes are TRBV7-6 and TRBJ2-7; D perhaps matches TRBD2 (6 bases). Trimming shortened V by 2 bases and J by 4 bases, and 9 bases separated the two germline ends. This CDR3 contains 13 residues. Looked up from germline, CDR1 is SGHVS and CDR2 is FNYEAQ. The CDR3 loop reads CASSLNGGYEQYV. CDR3 DNA: TGTGCCAGCAGCTTAAATGGAGGGTACGAGCAGTACGTC.

This chain uses TRBV28 with TRBJ2-1, with a tentative D call TRBD1 (5 bases). V lost 3 bases and J lost 0, with 15 bases in between. CDR3 length: 17 amino acids. Germline V gene sequence: CDR1 MDHEN, CDR2 SYDVKM. The DNA for the CDR3 is TGTGCCAGCAGTTTCCCGGCAGGGAAAAACTCCTACAATGAGCAGTTCTTC. Translated: CASSFPAGKNSYNEQFF.

The table lists this clone with a few counts. This chain uses TRBV5-1 with TRBJ2-5; 7 positions agree with TRBD2. The CDR3 has 13 residues. Per the germline V gene, CDR1 is SGHRS and CDR2 is YFSETQ. V lost 1 base to trimming and J lost 5 bases; unmatched junction nucleotides: 2. The CDR3 DNA reads as TGCGCCAGCAGCTTGTTTAGCGGGGAGACCCAGTACTTC. Protein: CASSLFSGETQYF.

The J gene is TRBJ2-7, the V gene TRBV27, with D perhaps TRBD2 (5 bases). Germline V lookup: CDR1 MNHEY, CDR2 SMNVEV (reference sequence). V was clipped by 7 bases and J by 6 bases, with 22 bases between them. The CDR3 contains 15 residues. The CDR3, as DNA: TGTGCCAGCAAGATTACGGGAAACAGCAGAAGCGAGCAGTACTTC. The encoded protein is CASKITGNSRSEQYF.

The chain couples TRBV28 to TRBJ1-2, with D perhaps TRBD1 (6 bases). Germline V lookup: CDR1 MDHEN, CDR2 SYDVKM. The V end lost 4 bases, the J end lost 7 bases, and 13 bases lay between the germline ends. The CDR3 contains 13 residues. In DNA, the CDR3 is TGTGCCAGCAGTTCTCAGGGGCAGGTTGGCTACACCTTC. This sequence encodes CASSSQGQVGYTF.

The chain employs TRBV7-9 and TRBJ2-5; no clear D. The CDR3 runs 14 residues. Per the germline V gene, CDR1 is SEHNR and CDR2 is FQNEAQ (reference sequence). V lost 1 base and J 7 bases, leaving 13 bases between the germline ends. CDR3 nucleotide sequence: TGTGCCAGCAGCTTAGGCCGCTCCACTGGGACCCAGTACTTC. Protein: CASSLGRSTGTQYF.

This clone showed up just once. This chain connects TRBV6-1 to TRBJ2-7; D is ambiguous. The germline V gene has CDR1 MNHNS and CDR2 SASEGT. Trimming left V 0 bases short and J 4 bases short, with 7 bases between. This CDR3 comprises 13 residues. The DNA of the CDR3 is TGTGCCAGCAGTGAAGCGACTCCATACGAGCAGTACTTC. It is translated as CASSEATPYEQYF.

This chain connects TRBV28 to TRBJ1-1; D not certain. CDR3 length: 14 amino acids. Germline-derived CDR1 and CDR2 are MDHEN and SYDVKM. Trimming left V 0 bases short and J 0 bases short, with 5 bases between. The CDR3 protein is CASSLWSMNTEAFF. CDR3 nucleotide sequence: TGTGCCAGCAGTTTATGGAGCATGAACACTGAAGCTTTCTTT.

This clone was picked up a small number of times. The chain couples TRBV7-2 to TRBJ1-1; D is undetermined. Germline CDR1 and CDR2: SGHTA and FQGNSA. Trimming pared 1 base from V and 7 bases from J, leaving 13 bases between. The CDR3 sequence is 14 residues long. CDR3 DNA sequence: TGTGCCAGCAGCTTAGGGTCGGAGTACTATGAAGCTTTCTTT. This sequence encodes CASSLGSEYYEAFF.

The chain recombines TRBV9 with TRBJ1-2, with D possibly matching TRBD1 (5 bases). Germline V gene lookup returns CDR1 SGDLS and CDR2 YYNGEE. This CDR3 spans 16 amino acids. V lost 3 bases, J lost 4 bases, and 19 bases lay in between. CDR3 sequence: CASSDTANSGGYGYTF. DNA of the CDR3: TGTGCCAGCAGCGACACGGCCAACTCGGGGGGCTATGGCTACACCTTC.

This clone has only one observation. The CDR3 sequence is CAISPDRDTGELFF. The CDR3 nucleotides are TGTGCCATCAGTCCGGACAGGGACACCGGGGAGCTGTTTTTT. The J gene is TRBJ2-2, the V gene TRBV10-3; 8 bases match TRBD1. V was pared by 5 bases and J by 3 bases, with 2 bases of the junction left unmatched. This CDR3 spans 14 amino acids. Germline V gene data show CDR1 as ENHRY and CDR2 as SYGVKD.

This clone was counted between two and nine times. The rearrangement uses TRBV18 and TRBJ2-5; D is ambiguous. CDR1 is KGHSH, CDR2 LQKENI, per germline. There are 14 residues in the CDR3. With 3 bases removed from V and 5 bases from J, the gap between germline ends came to 13 bases. The CDR3 loop reads CASSPDRGAETQYF. The CDR3 coding sequence is TGTGCCAGCTCACCCGACCGAGGTGCGGAGACCCAGTACTTC.